This TCR beta chain was sequenced for a study of neurological immune-mediated disorders. Study-level findings and limits: None of the CDR3 amino acid sequences found in expanded clones was shared across subjects. This suggests that the TCR-beta repertoires were private in all groups.

This CDR3 spans 15 amino acids. CDR1 and CDR2 from the germline V gene are SEHNR and FQNEAQ (reference sequence). Trimming removed 3 bases from V and 2 bases from J; junction bases left unmatched: 3. This clonotype has a count of ten or more. Its cognate antigen is unknown. The cDNA was generated through 5'RACE incorporating 10-nucleotide random UMIs. TCRdb redid the calling of the 5' RACE reads with MiXCR, one entry per CDR3 protein. The data hold around 61,000 distinct CDR3 sequences, with around 5% observed a single time. The sequenced sample consisted of PBMCs. This chain links TRBV7-9 with TRBJ2-1; TRBD1 matches 8 bases. The source of this sequence is a human donor with multiple sclerosis. The donor label of this sample is uncertain. The CDR3 bases are TGTGCCAGCAGCTTCGACAGGGGCCCCTACAATGAGCAGTTCTTC. It is translated as CASSFDRGPYNEQFF.